A selection of T cell receptor beta chains follows, all from one sample in a study of regulatory T cells in long-lasting Graves disease. One entry per CDR3 protein, called by TCRdb with MiXCR from the multiplex PCR reads. The sample records around 460,000 distinct CDR3 sequences, 20% to 25% being singletons. The input for sequencing was peripheral blood mononuclear cells (PBMCs), taken when the disease was refractory, from a patient treated with antithyroid drugs. Receptors were obtained from a female donor with Graves disease. Both conserved end residues are part of each CDR3. The order of the fields is clone size, J gene, V gene, D gene, CDR3 DNA, CDR3 protein. A D gene is named only where the DNA matches it firmly. Clone size is shown for a subset of rows, as once, few, many or a class of expanded clone.

few | TRBJ2-7 | TRBV29-1 | TRBD1 | TGCAGCGTTGTCAGGGGGAACGAGCAGTACTTC | CSVVRGNEQYF
many | TRBJ2-7 | TRBV12-3/TRBV12-4 | . | TGTGCCAGCAGTGGGGGACCGACGACCACCTACGAGCAGTACTTC | CASSGGPTTTYEQYF
. | TRBJ2-7 | TRBV6-1 | . | TGTGCCAGCAGCCGTGACACAGGCCATGGGGCCTACGAGCAGTACTTC | CASSRDTGHGAYEQYF
many | TRBJ2-5 | TRBV28 | . | TGTGCCAGCAGTCCACCCGGGACTTCGAAAGAGACCCAGTACTTC | CASSPPGTSKETQYF
. | TRBJ1-1 | TRBV7-9 | TRBD1 | TGTGCCAGCAGCACCGCCGGGACAGGGAAAGCTTTCTTT | CASSTAGTGKAFF
many | TRBJ1-2 | TRBV28 | . | TGTGCCAGCAATCAGGGGATCGGCTACACCTTC | CASNQGIGYTF
many | TRBJ2-5 | TRBV15 | . | TGTGCCACCAGCAGAGAGGGGACCCAGTACTTC | CATSREGTQYF
. | TRBJ2-2 | TRBV6-5 | . | TGTGCCAGCAGTTACCTAACGAACACCGGGGAGCTGTTTTTT | CASSYLTNTGELFF
. | TRBJ1-2 | TRBV14 | . | TGTGCCAGCAGCCAAGGGACACCCATCGGCCGCTATGGCTACACCTTC | CASSQGTPIGRYGYTF
many | TRBJ1-2 | TRBV9 | . | TGTGCCAGCAGCGTAGCTGAGGGGTATGGCTATGGCTACACCTTC | CASSVAEGYGYGYTF
. | TRBJ2-5 | TRBV29-1 | . | TGCAGCGTTGAAAGAGAAGATCAAGAGACCCAGTACTTC | CSVEREDQETQYF
. | TRBJ1-1 | TRBV15 | . | TGTGCCACCAGCGGCAGGACCTACACTGAAGCTTTCTTT | CATSGRTYTEAFF
many | TRBJ1-2 | TRBV10-3 | TRBD1 | TGTGCCATCAGTGAGGGGACAGGGGACGGGACCAACTATGGCTACACCTTC | CAISEGTGDGTNYGYTF
. | TRBJ2-7 | TRBV3-1 | . | TGTGCCAGCAGCAACCGGGAGGAGCAGTACTTC | CASSNREEQYF
. | TRBJ2-7 | TRBV29-1 | TRBD2 | TGCAGCGTTGTCGGGCTAGCGGATTACGAGCAGTACTTC | CSVVGLADYEQYF
. | TRBJ2-7 | TRBV20-1 | TRBD1 | TGCAGTGCTACCCGGGACAGGGTCTCCTACGAGCAGTACTTC | CSATRDRVSYEQYF
many | TRBJ1-1 | TRBV6-2/TRBV6-3 | . | TGTGCCAGCAGTTACTCGTTAGACAAGAACACTGAAGCTTTCTTT | CASSYSLDKNTEAFF
. | TRBJ1-4 | TRBV14 | . | TGTGCCAGCAGCCGCGTCCGGCGGGTCGGTATTAATGAAAAACTGTTTTTT | CASSRVRRVGINEKLFF
many | TRBJ1-5 | TRBV28 | . | TGTGCCAGCAGTTTCACGGGGCTGGGGGTCAGGGGTTCGTATCAGCCCCAGCATTTT | CASSFTGLGVRGSYQPQHF
. | TRBJ2-1 | TRBV30 | . | TGTGCCTGGACGGGGGATTTCGGTGAGCAGTTCTTC | CAWTGDFGEQFF
. | TRBJ2-5 | TRBV5-1 | . | TGCGCCAGCAGCTACCGGGACGGAAAAGAGACCCAGTACTTC | CASSYRDGKETQYF
. | TRBJ1-2 | TRBV6-5 | . | TGTGCCAGCAGTTACGTGGTGACAGGCGAAGGCTACACCTTC | CASSYVVTGEGYTF
. | TRBJ2-4 | TRBV27 | . | TGTGCCAGCAGTTACGGCAAGGGGGGATCCAAAAACATTCAGTACTTC | CASSYGKGGSKNIQYF
few | TRBJ1-6 | TRBV5-1 | TRBD1 | TGCGCCAGCAGCTTGGAAGGACAGGAGTCACCCCTCCACTTT | CASSLEGQESPLHF
. | TRBJ1-4 | TRBV4-1 | . | TGCGCCAGCAGCCAAGATCAGGAGGCATGGGGGAAGGAAAAACTGTTTTTT | CASSQDQEAWGKEKLFF
. | TRBJ1-6 | TRBV6-1 | . | TGTGCCAGCAGCCCCTCGGGGGGCTGGGCTACACCCCTCCACTTT | CASSPSGGWATPLHF
. | TRBJ2-1 | TRBV29-1 | . | TGCAGCGTGGGGGGGGGGGGCCCCACTTACAATGAGCAGTTCTTC | CSVGGGGPTYNEQFF
many | TRBJ2-7 | TRBV29-1 | TRBD2 | TGCAGCGGAGCGGGAGCGGGTATCGAGCAGTACTTC | CSGAGAGIEQYF
many | TRBJ2-5 | TRBV7-2 | . | TGTGCCAGCAGCCATCAGGGTGGCAAAGAGACCCAGTACTTC | CASSHQGGKETQYF
many | TRBJ1-3 | TRBV29-1 | . | TGCAGCGTTGGGAGTGGGGGCATGACGGGAAACACCATATATTTT | CSVGSGGMTGNTIYF